The 23 T cell receptor beta chains below come from one sample, sequenced in a study of T-cell reconstitution after alpha-beta-depleted transplantation in children. Unique molecular identifiers were used in preparing the TCRbeta library. One entry per CDR3 protein results from TCRdb running MiXCR on the PCR reads. The table lists around 200,000 distinct CDR3 sequences, roughly a tenth of them singletons, with 28% in the top ten. Sequencing used PBMCs, obtained before TCRalphabeta/CD19-depleted stem cell transplant. The receptors here all came from a child younger than two with acute myeloid leukemia, due to receive a stem cell transplant.

The table lists this clonotype with many counts. J is TRBJ2-5 and V is TRBV5-1, with D maybe TRBD1 (6 bases). This CDR3 is 15 amino acids long. Looked up from germline, CDR1 is SGHRS and CDR2 is YFSETQ. V was cut by 3 bases and J by 3 bases, with 15 bases left in between. The CDR3 region is CASSWIKGVEETQYF. The CDR3 region has the DNA TGCGCCAGCAGCTGGATCAAGGGGGTGGAAGAGACCCAGTACTTC.

This clonotype was detected many times. The chain couples TRBV5-1 to TRBJ2-1; TRBD2 matches 11 bases. The CDR3 spans 17 residues. Looked up from germline, CDR1 is SGHRS and CDR2 is YFSETQ. V shed 0 bases and J 7 bases; nucleotides not matched to a gene: 9. The CDR3 DNA reads as TGCGCCAGCAGCTTGGAGGGTTTGGGGACTAGCGGTAATGAGCAGTTCTTC. Amino acid sequence: CASSLEGLGTSGNEQFF.

This clonotype showed up many times. The V and J genes are TRBV20-1 and TRBJ2-7; 14 positions match TRBD2. The CDR3 covers 16 residues. Germline-derived CDR1 and CDR2 are DFQATT and SNEGSKA (reference sequence). Germline trimming cut 3 bases from V and 4 bases from J; bases unmatched to any gene: 8. The CDR3 is CSARTSGRARLYEQYF. In DNA, the CDR3 is TGCAGTGCTAGGACTAGCGGGAGGGCCAGGCTTTACGAGCAGTACTTC.

This clonotype has ten or more counts. The chain employs TRBV5-1 and TRBJ2-2; D is perhaps TRBD2 (5 bases). The CDR3 contains 16 residues. Trimming removed 0 bases at V and 2 bases at J, with 11 bases between. Per the germline V gene, CDR1 is SGHRS and CDR2 is YFSETQ. As DNA, the CDR3 is TGCGCCAGCAGCTTGGCGGCGGGTATAAACACCGGGGAGCTGTTTTTT. This sequence encodes CASSLAAGINTGELFF.

This clonotype was recorded at least ten times. The genes are TRBV12-3 or TRBV12-4 and TRBJ2-7, with 9 bases matching TRBD1. The CDR3 consists of 14 residues. With 6 bases clipped from V and 4 bases from J, the junction kept 7 bases outside the gene matches. DNA for the CDR3: TGTGCCAGCAGGGGGACAGGGCCCGAGTACGAGCAGTACTTC. Its protein product is CASRGTGPEYEQYF.

Many counts were recorded for this clonotype. This chain links TRBV6-2 or TRBV6-3 with TRBJ1-5, with a possible D match to TRBD1 (5 bases). The germline V gene encodes CDR1 MNHEY and CDR2 SVGEGT. Trimming pared 0 bases from V and 4 bases from J, leaving 7 bases between. The CDR3 loop spans 14 amino acids. CDR3 bases: TGTGCCAGCAGTTACTCAGGGGCAAATCAGCCCCAGCATTTT. It encodes CASSYSGANQPQHF.

This clonotype was picked up many times. The gene calls are TRBV20-1 and TRBJ2-2, with 7 bases that match TRBD2. The V segment lost 6 bases and the J segment 4 bases; nucleotides outside the gene matches: 8. The CDR3 consists of 14 residues. Germline assignment: CDR1 DFQATT and CDR2 SNEGSKA (reference sequence). The CDR3: CSAAALAGTGELFF. The CDR3, as DNA: TGCAGTGCCGCGGCTTTAGCGGGCACCGGGGAGCTGTTTTTT.

This clonotype was observed a handful of times. V is TRBV27 and J is TRBJ2-7, with D uncertain. V dropped 5 bases and J dropped 0 bases, with 11 bases sitting between them. The CDR3 has 14 residues. The germline CDR1 and CDR2 sequences are MNHEY and SMNVEV (reference sequence). The CDR3 coding sequence is TGTGCCAGCAGTCTACAGTGGAGCTCCTACGAGCAGTACTTC. Its protein is CASSLQWSSYEQYF.

This clonotype has a handful of counts. V gene TRBV7-9 combines with J gene TRBJ1-3, with D unresolved. V was trimmed by 11 bases and J by 4 bases, leaving 6 bases between them. The CDR3 consists of 10 residues. CDR1 and CDR2 (germline): SEHNR, FQNEAQ (reference sequence). CDR3 DNA: TGTGCCGAAGCAGGAAACACCATATATTTT. This codes for CAEAGNTIYF.

This clonotype occurred many times. This chain uses TRBV12-3 or TRBV12-4 with TRBJ2-1, with 15 bases lining up with TRBD2. CDR3 length: 16 amino acids. V lost 1 base to trimming and J lost 8 bases; unmatched junction nucleotides: 3. CDR3 sequence: CASSLGTSGRVDEQFF. The DNA of the CDR3 is TGTGCCAGCAGTTTAGGGACTAGCGGGAGGGTAGATGAGCAGTTCTTC.

The chain recombines TRBV7-9 with TRBJ2-1, with D tentatively TRBD1 (5 bases). V shed 3 bases and J shed 10 bases, with 10 bases lying between them. Germline lookup yields CDR1 SEHNR and CDR2 FQNEAQ (reference sequence). This CDR3 contains 12 residues. DNA of the CDR3: TGTGCCAGCAGCTTTGGGGCTAGGGAGCAGTTCTTC. Protein product: CASSFGAREQFF.

The sample holds many counts of this clonotype. The chain combines TRBV5-5 with TRBJ2-1, with 10 nucleotides matching TRBD2. The CDR3 sequence is 15 residues long. Germline CDR1 reads SGHKS; CDR2 reads YYEKEE (reference sequence). Trimming removed 4 bases from V and 4 bases from J; junction bases left unmatched: 5. This chain's CDR3 is CASSVGLAPYNEQFF. In DNA form, the CDR3 reads TGTGCCAGCAGCGTGGGACTAGCGCCGTACAATGAGCAGTTCTTC.

Worth noting for this clonotype: A much larger clone differs from this one at a single base, so this may be a read error. The chain joins TRBV6-2 or TRBV6-3 to TRBJ2-7, with D unclear. Germline V gene data show CDR1 as MNHEY and CDR2 as SVGEGT. This CDR3 is 15 amino acids long. As DNA, the CDR3 is TGTGACAGCAAAACGCTGGGATCTACCTTCTACGAGCAGTACTTC. Its translation is CDSKTLGSTFYEQYF.

Ten or more counts support this clonotype. This chain links TRBV28 with TRBJ2-7; no clear D. The CDR3 runs to 14 residues. V lost 5 bases and J 4 bases, leaving 15 bases between the germline ends. The germline gives CDR1 MDHEN, CDR2 SYDVKM. The CDR3 loop reads CASSHTLTFYEQYF. The CDR3 nucleotides read TGTGCCAGCAGTCACACGTTGACCTTTTACGAGCAGTACTTC.

Details on this clonotype: Being one base from a much bigger clone, this may be a read error. Written as DNA, the CDR3 is TGCGTCAGCAGCCTGACTAGCGTGGAGACCCAGTACTTC. Amino acids: CVSSLTSVETQYF. The gene calls are TRBV4-1 and TRBJ2-5; TRBD2 matches 8 bases. Germline V CDR1 and CDR2: MGHRA, YSYEKL. The CDR3 is 13 amino acids.

The V gene is TRBV6-1, the J gene TRBJ1-2; D is unresolved. Trimming left V 3 bases short and J 2 bases short, with 13 bases between. The CDR3 consists of 15 residues. Germline CDR1 MNHNS, CDR2 SASEGT. The CDR3 region has the DNA TGTGCCAGCAGTGAGGGCCGGGGAGGCAACTATGGCTACACCTTC. Translation: CASSEGRGGNYGYTF.

In its sample, this clonotype was seen many times. The chain recombines TRBV7-8 with TRBJ1-1; perhaps TRBD1 as D (5 bases). The CDR3 extends over 12 amino acids. V was clipped by 8 bases and J by 1 base, with 8 bases between them. The V gene's germline CDR1 is SGHVS and CDR2 FQNEAQ. DNA of the CDR3: TGTGCCAGCGAGGACACGAACACTGAAGCTTTCTTT. The encoded protein is CASEDTNTEAFF. Using reference TRBV7-8 and TRBJ1-1 for the parts outside the CDR3, the full variable domain is GAGVSQSPRYKVAKRGQDVALRCDPISGHVSLFWYQQALGQGPEFLTYFQNEAQLDKSGLPSDRFFAERPEGSVSTLKIQRTQQEDSAVYLCASEDTNTEAFFGQGTRLTVV.

V and J are TRBV28 and TRBJ2-7; the D is unclear. V dropped 2 bases and J dropped 3 bases, with 11 bases sitting between them. Germline V CDR1 and CDR2: MDHEN, SYDVKM. The CDR3 extends over 14 amino acids. Written as DNA, the CDR3 is TGTGCCAGCAGTTTACCCAGCTCAATCTACGAGCAGTACTTC. Translation: CASSLPSSIYEQYF.

This clonotype appeared many times. The V and J genes are TRBV29-1 and TRBJ2-2; tentative D call: TRBD1 (6 bases). Germline lookup yields CDR1 SQVTM and CDR2 ANQGSEA. The CDR3 covers 14 residues. V lost 4 bases and J lost 1, with 10 bases in between. DNA for the CDR3: TGCAGCGTTGGTCCGGGACAGAACACCGGGGAGCTGTTTTTT. Its protein product is CSVGPGQNTGELFF.

This chain joins TRBV5-4 and TRBJ2-2, with 12 positions matching TRBD2. CDR1 is SGHNT and CDR2 is YYREEE in the germline V gene (reference sequence). V gave up 4 bases and J gave up 7 bases; unmatched junction bases: 11. There are 17 residues in the CDR3. CDR3 amino acids: CASSRATSGRLIGELFF. DNA of the CDR3: TGTGCCAGCAGCCGCGCGACTAGCGGGAGATTGATCGGGGAGCTGTTTTTT.

This clonotype turned up a few times. This chain connects TRBV6-2 or TRBV6-3 to TRBJ2-7; TRBD1 is a possible D gene (6 bases). V was cut by 3 bases and J by 3 bases, with 9 bases left in between. This CDR3 comprises 13 residues. Germline CDR1 and CDR2: MNHEY and SVGEGT. CDR3 sequence: CASSYTGFYEQYF. The CDR3 DNA follows: TGTGCCAGCAGTTATACAGGGTTCTACGAGCAGTACTTC.

Only a few counts were recorded for this clonotype. The genes are TRBV5-6 and TRBJ2-3, with 9 positions matching TRBD2. With V trimmed by 2 bases and J by 4 bases, 17 bases remained unmatched. CDR1 SGHDT and CDR2 YYEEEE come from the germline V gene. The CDR3 extends over 19 amino acids. CDR3 coding DNA: TGTGCCAGCAGCTTCATCCGAGCGGGAGGCCAAGGGACGCCAGATACGCAGTATTTT. It yields the protein CASSFIRAGGQGTPDTQYF.

This chain connects TRBV7-3 to TRBJ2-1, with 12 nucleotides matching TRBD2. CDR3 size: 15 residues. J was trimmed by 6 bases and V by 5 bases; bases with no gene match: 5. Germline-derived CDR1 and CDR2 are SGHTA and FQGTGA. CDR3 bases: TGTGCCAGCAGCCGACTAGCGGGGGTATTCAATGAGCAGTTCTTC. Translated: CASSRLAGVFNEQFF.